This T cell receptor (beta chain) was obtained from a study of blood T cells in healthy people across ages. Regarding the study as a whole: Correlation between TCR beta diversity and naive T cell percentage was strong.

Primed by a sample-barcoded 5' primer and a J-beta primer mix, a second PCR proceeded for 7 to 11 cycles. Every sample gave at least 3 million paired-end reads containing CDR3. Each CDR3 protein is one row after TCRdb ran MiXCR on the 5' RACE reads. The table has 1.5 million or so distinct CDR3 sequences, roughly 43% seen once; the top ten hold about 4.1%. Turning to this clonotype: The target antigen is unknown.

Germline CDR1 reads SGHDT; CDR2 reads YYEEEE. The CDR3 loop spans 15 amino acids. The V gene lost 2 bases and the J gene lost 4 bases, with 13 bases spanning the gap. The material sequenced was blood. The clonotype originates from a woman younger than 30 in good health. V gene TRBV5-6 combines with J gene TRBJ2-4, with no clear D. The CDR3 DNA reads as TGTGCCAGCAGCTTCTATGACGTGGGGAAAAACATTCAGTACTTC. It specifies CASSFYDVGKNIQYF.